This T cell receptor (beta chain) was sequenced in a study of T cell responses to AZD1222 COVID-19 vaccine. Some clones are missing from TCRdb's copy, which holds only in-frame ones; the method was immunoSEQ multiplex PCR. The top ten hold around 4.7% of the sample, which has 90,000 to 120,000 clones, nearly 90% seen once. Germline lookup yields CDR1 ENHRY and CDR2 SYGVKD. This CDR3 region has 12 residues. V lost 8 bases and J 9 bases, leaving 11 bases between the germline ends. Second-dose recipients at about 4 or about 12 weeks were treated as one pooled group. The chain employs TRBV10-3 and TRBJ1-6; the D is unclear. Specimen: peripheral blood, collected 28 days after the second AZD1222 dose. The origin of this receptor is an adult who received the AZD1222 COVID-19 vaccine. CDR3 sequence (DNA): TGTGCCATCCGGGAGATGGGTTCACCCCTCCACTTT. Its translation is CAIREMGSPLHF.